A selection of T cell receptor beta chains follows, all from one sample in a study of CD8 T cells in ankylosing spondylitis. In TCRdb, the 5' RACE reads were re-called with MiXCR into one record per CDR3 protein. Of fewer than 550,000 distinct CDR3 sequences in the sample, approximately 5% were seen once. The sequencing sample was made of blood, either unsorted or a sorted T cell fraction (not recorded which). These receptor sequences come from a male donor with ankylosing spondylitis. CDR3s include the opening cysteine and the closing phenylalanine or tryptophan. D genes are given only for firm matches. Size values are once, few and many counts, or a class for expanded clones, and some rows have none.

d_call: -; clone_size: -; j_call: TRBJ2-7; v_call: TRBV27; cdr3_aa: CASSSAGIYEQYF; cdr3_nt: TGTGCCAGCAGTTCGGCAGGGATCTACGAGCAGTACTTC
d_call: TRBD1; clone_size: many; j_call: TRBJ2-7; v_call: TRBV7-8; cdr3_aa: CASSLTTTGFREQYF; cdr3_nt: TGTGCCAGCAGCCTCACGACGACAGGGTTCCGCGAGCAGTACTTC
d_call: -; clone_size: many; j_call: TRBJ1-1; v_call: TRBV20-1; cdr3_aa: CSARGLGGTEAFF; cdr3_nt: TGCAGTGCTAGGGGGTTGGGTGGCACTGAAGCTTTCTTT
d_call: TRBD2; clone_size: -; j_call: TRBJ2-7; v_call: TRBV5-5; cdr3_aa: CASSFGTSGGGYEQYF; cdr3_nt: TGTGCCAGCAGCTTTGGGACTAGCGGGGGGGGTTACGAGCAGTACTTC
d_call: -; clone_size: many; j_call: TRBJ1-1; v_call: TRBV6-5; cdr3_aa: CASSYDRFADTEAFF; cdr3_nt: TGTGCCAGCAGTTACGATAGGTTCGCCGACACTGAAGCTTTCTTT
d_call: TRBD2; clone_size: many; j_call: TRBJ2-3; v_call: TRBV29-1; cdr3_aa: CSVGLAGGPGDTQYF; cdr3_nt: TGCAGCGTTGGCTTAGCGGGAGGGCCCGGAGATACGCAGTATTTT
d_call: TRBD2; clone_size: many; j_call: TRBJ2-3; v_call: TRBV11-1; cdr3_aa: CASSLAGTSGINTDTQYF; cdr3_nt: TGTGCCAGCAGCTTAGCCGGGACTAGCGGAATTAACACAGATACGCAGTATTTT
d_call: -; clone_size: many; j_call: TRBJ2-2; v_call: TRBV27; cdr3_aa: CASRGAGVATGELFF; cdr3_nt: TGTGCCAGCAGGGGGGCGGGGGTCGCCACCGGGGAGCTGTTTTTT
d_call: -; clone_size: many; j_call: TRBJ1-1; v_call: TRBV7-2; cdr3_aa: CASSRDKWAEAFF; cdr3_nt: TGTGCCAGCAGCCGTGACAAGTGGGCTGAAGCTTTCTTT
d_call: -; clone_size: many; j_call: TRBJ2-7; v_call: TRBV7-9; cdr3_aa: CASSLSQRYYEQYF; cdr3_nt: TGTGCCAGCAGCTTGTCCCAACGGTACTACGAGCAGTACTTC
d_call: TRBD2; clone_size: many; j_call: TRBJ2-5; v_call: TRBV4-2; cdr3_aa: CASSISSGGREGETQYF; cdr3_nt: TGTGCCAGCAGCATAAGCAGTGGCGGGAGGGAAGGAGAGACCCAGTACTTC
d_call: -; clone_size: many; j_call: TRBJ1-1; v_call: TRBV7-3; cdr3_aa: CASSIAGGATEAFF; cdr3_nt: TGTGCCAGCAGCATAGCAGGCGGAGCCACTGAAGCTTTCTTT
d_call: -; clone_size: many; j_call: TRBJ1-6; v_call: TRBV7-2; cdr3_aa: CASSLEPGRSPLHF; cdr3_nt: TGTGCCAGCAGCTTAGAACCAGGTCGCTCACCCCTCCACTTT
d_call: TRBD2; clone_size: many; j_call: TRBJ2-3; v_call: TRBV7-2; cdr3_aa: CASRTSSGGFTDTQYF; cdr3_nt: TGTGCCAGCAGAACCTCTAGCGGGGGCTTCACAGATACGCAGTATTTT
d_call: TRBD2; clone_size: many; j_call: TRBJ2-7; v_call: TRBV4-2; cdr3_aa: CASSPWTSGTYEQYF; cdr3_nt: TGTGCCAGCAGCCCTTGGACTAGCGGGACCTACGAGCAGTACTTC
d_call: TRBD2; clone_size: many; j_call: TRBJ2-1; v_call: TRBV6-8; cdr3_aa: CASSYSSGRAYNEQFF; cdr3_nt: TGTGCCAGCAGTTACTCAAGCGGGAGGGCCTACAATGAGCAGTTCTTC
d_call: -; clone_size: many; j_call: TRBJ2-5; v_call: TRBV10-3; cdr3_aa: CAIMSTSTQYF; cdr3_nt: TGTGCCATCATGAGTACCTCGACCCAGTACTTC
d_call: -; clone_size: few; j_call: TRBJ2-1; v_call: TRBV6-2/TRBV6-3; cdr3_aa: CASSSRGALGFF; cdr3_nt: TGTGCCAGCAGTTCCCGGGGGGCGCTTGGGTTCTTC
d_call: TRBD1; clone_size: -; j_call: TRBJ2-2; v_call: TRBV29-1; cdr3_aa: CSCSGTGGAGELFF; cdr3_nt: TGCAGCTGCTCCGGGACAGGGGGCGCCGGGGAGCTGTTTTTT
d_call: TRBD1; clone_size: many; j_call: TRBJ1-1; v_call: TRBV29-1; cdr3_aa: CSVRDREAFF; cdr3_nt: TGCAGCGTTCGGGACAGAGAAGCTTTCTTT
d_call: TRBD2; clone_size: many; j_call: TRBJ2-1; v_call: TRBV12-3/TRBV12-4; cdr3_aa: CASSQGTRPNEQFF; cdr3_nt: TGTGCCAGCAGTCAGGGGACTAGACCCAATGAGCAGTTCTTC
d_call: -; clone_size: many; j_call: TRBJ1-1; v_call: TRBV7-2; cdr3_aa: CASSSRDNRGAEAFF; cdr3_nt: TGTGCCAGCAGCTCAAGGGACAACCGAGGCGCTGAAGCTTTCTTT
d_call: TRBD1; clone_size: many; j_call: TRBJ1-2; v_call: TRBV11-2; cdr3_aa: CASSHDRAGYTF; cdr3_nt: TGTGCCAGCAGCCATGACAGGGCTGGCTACACCTTC
d_call: -; clone_size: many; j_call: TRBJ1-1; v_call: TRBV11-2; cdr3_aa: CASSVDRNTEAFF; cdr3_nt: TGTGCCAGCAGCGTCGACAGGAACACTGAAGCTTTCTTT
d_call: -; clone_size: many; j_call: TRBJ1-4; v_call: TRBV11-2; cdr3_aa: CASSGPAGRDNNEKLFF; cdr3_nt: TGTGCCAGCAGTGGTCCCGCAGGGAGGGACAATAATGAAAAACTGTTTTTT
d_call: -; clone_size: many; j_call: TRBJ2-7; v_call: TRBV7-9; cdr3_aa: CASSSPRRYEQYF; cdr3_nt: TGTGCCAGCAGCTCGCCGAGGAGATACGAGCAGTACTTC
d_call: -; clone_size: few; j_call: TRBJ1-5; v_call: TRBV23-1; cdr3_aa: CASSQSRPKGNQPQHF; cdr3_nt: TGCGCCAGCAGTCAATCGCGGCCCAAGGGCAATCAGCCCCAGCATTTT
d_call: -; clone_size: many; j_call: TRBJ1-1; v_call: TRBV7-2; cdr3_aa: CASSPAGLTEAFF; cdr3_nt: TGTGCCAGCAGCCCCGCAGGGTTAACTGAAGCTTTCTTT
d_call: TRBD1; clone_size: many; j_call: TRBJ1-5; v_call: TRBV28; cdr3_aa: CASSLADRAIQPQHF; cdr3_nt: TGTGCCAGCAGTTTGGCGGACAGGGCTATTCAGCCCCAGCATTTT
d_call: -; clone_size: many; j_call: TRBJ1-5; v_call: TRBV7-9; cdr3_aa: CASSPPGGGSGQPQHF; cdr3_nt: TGTGCCAGCAGCCCACCGGGGGGGGGCAGTGGTCAGCCCCAGCATTTT
d_call: -; clone_size: few; j_call: TRBJ2-7; v_call: TRBV7-2; cdr3_aa: CASSLVQRKSYEQYF; cdr3_nt: TGTGCCAGCAGCTTAGTCCAGCGGAAGAGCTACGAGCAGTACTTC
d_call: -; clone_size: -; j_call: TRBJ1-6; v_call: TRBV5-5; cdr3_aa: CASSGTRNSPLHF; cdr3_nt: TGTGCCAGCAGCGGGACAAGGAATTCACCCCTCCACTTT
d_call: -; clone_size: many; j_call: TRBJ2-6; v_call: TRBV28; cdr3_aa: CASSFTSSGANVLTF; cdr3_nt: TGTGCCAGCAGTTTCACAAGCTCTGGGGCCAACGTCCTGACTTTC
d_call: -; clone_size: many; j_call: TRBJ1-2; v_call: TRBV21-1; cdr3_aa: CASRWTEANYGYTF; cdr3_nt: TGTGCCAGCAGATGGACGGAAGCTAACTATGGCTACACCTTC
d_call: -; clone_size: many; j_call: TRBJ2-3; v_call: TRBV4-3; cdr3_aa: CASSQELAVDTQYF; cdr3_nt: TGCGCCAGCAGCCAAGAACTAGCAGTAGATACGCAGTATTTT
d_call: TRBD1; clone_size: many; j_call: TRBJ2-1; v_call: TRBV20-1; cdr3_aa: CCIVKGQGNEQFF; cdr3_nt: TGCTGTATTGTTAAAGGACAGGGCAATGAGCAGTTCTTC
d_call: TRBD2; clone_size: -; j_call: TRBJ2-1; v_call: TRBV20-1; cdr3_aa: CSARSLLAGVDNEQFF; cdr3_nt: TGCAGTGCTAGATCCCTTTTAGCGGGAGTAGACAATGAGCAGTTCTTC
d_call: -; clone_size: few; j_call: TRBJ2-7; v_call: TRBV2; cdr3_aa: CASTETRSYEQYF; cdr3_nt: TGTGCCAGCACCGAAACCAGATCCTACGAGCAGTACTTC
d_call: TRBD2; clone_size: many; j_call: TRBJ2-3; v_call: TRBV7-2; cdr3_aa: CASSLVGTSGRSTQYF; cdr3_nt: TGTGCCAGCAGCTTAGTCGGGACTAGCGGGAGGAGCACGCAGTATTTT
d_call: -; clone_size: many; j_call: TRBJ1-3; v_call: TRBV6-5; cdr3_aa: CASIFTRGTGNTIYF; cdr3_nt: TGTGCCAGCATTTTTACCCGCGGGACTGGAAACACCATATATTTT
d_call: -; clone_size: many; j_call: TRBJ2-4; v_call: TRBV28; cdr3_aa: CASSRGSKNIQYF; cdr3_nt: TGTGCCAGCAGTCGGGGCAGCAAAAACATTCAGTACTTC
d_call: -; clone_size: many; j_call: TRBJ2-3; v_call: TRBV20-1; cdr3_aa: CSARDREPRTQYF; cdr3_nt: TGCAGTGCTAGGGACCGGGAGCCCAGGACGCAGTATTTT
d_call: -; clone_size: many; j_call: TRBJ2-3; v_call: TRBV5-5; cdr3_aa: CASSLSTGRVTQYF; cdr3_nt: TGTGCCAGCAGCTTATCGACAGGGAGGGTTACGCAGTATTTT
d_call: TRBD2; clone_size: many; j_call: TRBJ2-1; v_call: TRBV24-1; cdr3_aa: CATSEPTSRRLNEQFF; cdr3_nt: TGTGCCACCAGTGAGCCGACTAGCCGACGACTAAATGAGCAGTTCTTC
d_call: -; clone_size: many; j_call: TRBJ2-3; v_call: TRBV7-2; cdr3_aa: CASKSGAGTDTQYF; cdr3_nt: TGTGCCAGCAAGTCGGGGGCCGGCACAGATACGCAGTATTTT
d_call: -; clone_size: many; j_call: TRBJ1-1; v_call: TRBV18; cdr3_aa: CASSPQAEAFF; cdr3_nt: TGTGCCAGCTCACCACAGGCTGAAGCTTTCTTT
d_call: -; clone_size: many; j_call: TRBJ2-1; v_call: TRBV6-5; cdr3_aa: CASSTINEQFF; cdr3_nt: TGTGCCAGCAGTACGATCAATGAGCAGTTCTTC
d_call: TRBD2; clone_size: many; j_call: TRBJ2-1; v_call: TRBV12-3/TRBV12-4; cdr3_aa: CASSLRMRGGNEQFF; cdr3_nt: TGTGCCAGCAGTTTAAGGATGCGGGGGGGCAATGAGCAGTTCTTC
d_call: TRBD1; clone_size: many; j_call: TRBJ1-5; v_call: TRBV27; cdr3_aa: CASSLFGTVNQPQHF; cdr3_nt: TGTGCCAGCAGTTTATTCGGGACAGTCAATCAGCCCCAGCATTTT
d_call: -; clone_size: many; j_call: TRBJ1-3; v_call: TRBV7-9; cdr3_aa: CASSLTVSGNTIYF; cdr3_nt: TGTGCCAGCAGCTTAACTGTCTCTGGAAACACCATATATTTT
d_call: -; clone_size: many; j_call: TRBJ1-1; v_call: TRBV5-1; cdr3_aa: CASSFSTNTEAFF; cdr3_nt: TGCGCCAGCAGTTTTTCCACGAACACTGAAGCTTTCTTT
d_call: -; clone_size: many; j_call: TRBJ2-7; v_call: TRBV7-9; cdr3_aa: CASSGPGAYEQYF; cdr3_nt: TGTGCCAGCAGCGGGCCGGGGGCCTACGAGCAGTACTTC
d_call: TRBD2; clone_size: many; j_call: TRBJ2-1; v_call: TRBV5-6; cdr3_aa: CASSPTGLAGGPTYNEQFF; cdr3_nt: TGTGCCAGCAGCCCGACGGGACTAGCGGGGGGGCCGACCTACAATGAGCAGTTCTTC